This T cell receptor beta chain is drawn from a study of blood T cell repertoires in COVID-19. Study summary: The United States, Italy and Spain were the sources of the acute and convalescent COVID-19 samples. PBMCs, B-cell-depleted T cells, or T cells were the source of the cDNA or gDNA that made up the material.

Seattle patients were enrolled during active infection and followed longitudinally. Authors' processing steps: Scientists estimated how many nucleated cells there were by amplifying reference gene primers. The data were produced by immunoSEQ multiplex PCR, yet TCRdb's version contains in-frame clones alone and is incomplete. V, J and clone size are those of that table, while D and trimming were read from the DNA. The table records about 170,000 clones, 80% to 90% of them present only once. V lost 0 bases and J lost 1, with 11 bases in between. CDR1 is ENHRY, CDR2 SYGVKD, per germline. This CDR3 has 16 amino acids.

This clonotype was sampled from an elderly woman with COVID-19, enrolled during active disease. Source material: peripheral blood. V usage is TRBV10-3 and J usage is TRBJ2-3, with D perhaps TRBD2 (7 bases). CDR3 in amino acids: CAISESGGGRTDTQYF. The CDR3 DNA sequence: TGTGCCATCAGTGAGTCCGGCGGGGGCCGCACAGATACGCAGTATTTT.